Below, one T cell receptor beta chain is given with its context. Its target is not known. The sample is drawn from a study of T-cell memory formation after mild COVID-19. cDNA libraries for TCR alpha and TCR beta, carrying sample barcodes and UMIs, came from 5'RACE with constant-segment primers. TCRdb fed the 5' RACE reads into MiXCR, producing one record per CDR3 protein. The sample shows around 390,000 distinct CDR3 sequences, 16% of them seen only once. V lost 6 bases to trimming and J lost 10 bases, with 19 bases between them. Germline values: CDR1 DFQATT, CDR2 SNEGSKA (reference sequence). There are 13 residues in the CDR3. Study-wide findings and caveats: Contracting CD4+ clones sat mainly in CM and EM; CD8+ in EMRA. Nothing showed for sure that second-wave clones peaking on day 37 were SARS-CoV-2 specific.

The sequenced sample consisted of PBMCs or a T cell subset sorted from them (not recorded which). The clonotype originates from a man aged 18-30 years who had mild COVID-19 (a few samples of this study predate the infection). Cell type and time point are not known. The V and J genes are TRBV20-1 and TRBJ1-3; TRBD1 might be the D (5 bases). The DNA for the CDR3 is TGCAGTGCCGGGACCGGGTCGGGGGGGACCATATATTTT. Its translation is CSAGTGSGGTIYF.